This TCR beta chain was obtained from a study of blood T cell repertoires in COVID-19. The overall study: Whether acute or convalescent, the COVID-19 samples came from the United States, Italy and Spain.

Germline values: CDR1 SGHDT, CDR2 YYEEEE. The CDR3 runs to 15 residues. V lost 4 bases to trimming and J lost 6 bases; unmatched junction nucleotides: 7. The authors' processing: Amplification from reference gene primers served as the basis for estimated nucleated cell counts. Generated by immunoSEQ multiplex PCR, the TCRdb table keeps only in-frame clones and is missing some. Clone size and the V and J calls come from that table; the DNA yielded D and trimming. The top ten hold approximately 4.1% of the sample, which has roughly 140,000 clones, roughly nine tenths seen once. This TCR derives from a woman aged 60-70 years with active or convalescent COVID-19. The V and J genes are TRBV5-6 and TRBJ2-2; 9 bases align to TRBD1. Sequencing input: peripheral blood. CDR3 in amino acids: CASSTPGTGSGELFF. DNA of the CDR3: TGTGCCAGCAGCACACCCGGGACAGGGTCCGGGGAGCTGTTTTTT.